Listed below are T cell receptor beta chains from one sample, sequenced in a study of T cell repertoires in cytomegalovirus infection. In TCRdb, the reads were re-called with MiXCR into one record per CDR3 protein. The sample contains approximately 490,000 distinct CDR3 sequences, about 11% of which appear only once. Material for sequencing was PBMCs. The receptors here all came from a human donor in good health (CMV status not recorded). Some clones in this sample may be carry-over from other donors' samples. Each CDR3 is given with its conserved first and last residue. The D gene is left open where the match is weak. Clone size appears in some rows only: once, few, many, or a class for an expanded clone.

v_gene	j_gene	d_gene	abundance	CDR3aa	CDR3nt
TRBV28	TRBJ2-1	TRBD2	many	CASSLSSGTAYNEQFF	TGTGCCAGCAGTTTGTCTAGCGGGACAGCGTACAATGAGCAGTTCTTC
TRBV12-3/TRBV12-4	TRBJ1-5	TRBD1	few	CASSFSGQGGRQPQHF	TGTGCCAGCAGTTTCTCGGGACAGGGAGGGAGACAGCCCCAGCATTTT
TRBV9	TRBJ2-2	TRBD1	few	CASSVEWGTGALTGELFF	TGTGCCAGCAGCGTAGAGTGGGGGACAGGGGCCCTCACCGGGGAGCTGTTTTTT
TRBV19	TRBJ2-2	TRBD1	few	CASSIRGQGARELFF	TGTGCCAGTAGTATTAGGGGACAGGGTGCTCGGGAGCTGTTTTTT
TRBV7-9	TRBJ1-5	TRBD1	many	CASSPDRVGQPQHF	TGTGCCAGCAGTCCCGACAGGGTGGGTCAGCCCCAGCATTTT
TRBV28	TRBJ2-2	.	few	CASTAPALFSGELFF	TGTGCCAGCACCGCCCCGGCACTTTTCTCCGGGGAGCTGTTTTTT
TRBV14	TRBJ2-3	.	once	CASSQEWRKPSTDTQYF	TGTGCCAGCAGCCAAGAATGGAGGAAACCTTCCACAGATACGCAGTATTTT
TRBV6-1	TRBJ2-1	.	many	CASSEDGHSSDEQFF	TGTGCCAGCAGTGAAGACGGGCATTCGTCCGATGAGCAGTTCTTC
TRBV6-5	TRBJ1-2	TRBD1	many	CASSYSNRGRGGYTF	TGTGCCAGCAGTTACTCCAACAGGGGGCGCGGAGGCTACACCTTC
TRBV11-2	TRBJ2-5	TRBD2	many	CASSWTSGGEETQYF	TGTGCCAGCAGCTGGACTAGCGGGGGGGAAGAGACCCAGTACTTC
TRBV2	TRBJ1-5	TRBD1	many	CASRPGGEQPQHF	TGTGCCAGCAGGCCAGGGGGCGAACAGCCCCAGCATTTT
TRBV29-1	TRBJ1-5	.	.	CSVEDPASPGQPQHF	TGCAGCGTTGAAGATCCGGCGTCGCCGGGTCAGCCCCAGCATTTT
TRBV7-8	TRBJ1-1	TRBD1	many	CASSFRDRGSNTEAFF	TGTGCCAGCAGCTTCCGGGACAGGGGATCGAACACTGAAGCTTTCTTT
TRBV3-1	TRBJ1-2	TRBD1	few	CASSQGTGGPYGYTF	TGTGCCAGCAGCCAAGGGACAGGGGGTCCCTACGGCTACACCTTC
TRBV20-1	TRBJ2-7	TRBD2	.	CSARRTSGSYEQYF	TGCAGTGCGCGACGGACTAGCGGTTCCTACGAGCAGTACTTC
TRBV7-3	TRBJ2-2	.	.	CASSLRESGELFF	TGTGCCAGCAGCTTACGGGAGAGTGGGGAGCTGTTTTTT
TRBV7-3	TRBJ2-3	.	many	CASSLPSPGHPWRTDTQYF	TGTGCCAGCAGCCTACCTTCACCGGGACATCCATGGCGCACAGATACGCAGTATTTT
TRBV28	TRBJ1-5	TRBD1	many	CASSRLDRSGQPQHF	TGTGCCAGCAGTAGGTTGGACAGGTCAGGGCAGCCCCAGCATTTT
TRBV2	TRBJ1-2	.	.	CASRGDSNYGYTF	TGTGCCAGCAGAGGCGACAGCAACTATGGCTACACCTTC
TRBV10-3	TRBJ2-7	.	.	CATRQRSSYEQYF	TGTGCCACCCGCCAGAGGAGCTCCTACGAGCAGTACTTC
TRBV6-5	TRBJ2-1	TRBD1	many	CASSYLRDRGHNEQFF	TGTGCCAGCAGTTACCTCCGGGACAGGGGCCACAATGAGCAGTTCTTC
TRBV7-9	TRBJ2-5	.	many	CASSPGSNPQTQYF	TGTGCCAGCAGCCCGGGGTCCAACCCCCAGACCCAGTACTTC
TRBV19	TRBJ1-3	TRBD1	.	CASSRDSYSGNTIYF	TGTGCCAGTAGCCGGGACAGCTACTCTGGAAACACCATATATTTT
TRBV18	TRBJ1-2	.	.	CASSPSGTPRNYGYTF	TGTGCCAGCTCACCGTCGGGGACACCTCGTAACTATGGCTACACCTTC
TRBV29-1	TRBJ1-1	.	few	CSIQVYTEAFF	TGCAGCATTCAGGTGTACACTGAAGCTTTCTTT
TRBV7-2	TRBJ2-4	.	many	CASSLDLASNIQYF	TGTGCCAGCAGCTTAGATCTAGCCTCAAACATTCAGTACTTC
TRBV30	TRBJ2-2	.	many	CAWSVLANTGELFF	TGTGCCTGGAGTGTACTTGCTAACACCGGGGAGCTGTTTTTT
TRBV20-1	TRBJ2-1	TRBD2	many	CSARVAGGPSNEQFF	TGCAGTGCTAGAGTAGCGGGAGGGCCGTCCAATGAGCAGTTCTTC
TRBV29-1	TRBJ1-1	.	few	CSVGRSANTEAFF	TGCAGCGTTGGAAGGTCCGCGAACACTGAAGCTTTCTTT
TRBV30	TRBJ1-1	.	.	CAWSVRGAEAFF	TGTGCCTGGAGTGTACGGGGGGCTGAAGCTTTCTTT
TRBV6-2/TRBV6-3	TRBJ2-1	TRBD2	many	CASSSYSGGAARHF	TGTGCCAGCAGTTCATACAGCGGGGGGGCCGCCCGCCACTTC
TRBV6-1	TRBJ2-1	.	many	CASTQRRASSYNEQFF	TGTGCCAGCACTCAAAGGAGAGCGAGCTCCTACAATGAGCAGTTCTTC
TRBV29-1	TRBJ2-3	.	few	CSVEDPQGRDTQYF	TGCAGCGTTGAAGATCCCCAGGGGCGGGATACGCAGTATTTT
TRBV20-1	TRBJ1-5	.	many	CSGIDRIGEPQHF	TGCAGTGGGATTGACAGGATAGGGGAGCCCCAGCATTTT
TRBV6-5	TRBJ1-3	.	many	CASSYSKRGTHRSGNTIYF	TGTGCCAGCAGTTACTCGAAAAGGGGGACGCACCGATCTGGAAACACCATATATTTT
TRBV7-8	TRBJ1-2	TRBD1	many	CASSLAGRQGANYGYTF	TGTGCCAGCAGCTTAGCGGGCCGACAGGGCGCTAACTATGGCTACACCTTC
TRBV4-2	TRBJ2-7	TRBD2	few	CASSQDLAGVFEQYF	TGTGCCAGCAGCCAAGACTTAGCGGGAGTTTTTGAGCAGTACTTC
TRBV5-1	TRBJ1-5	.	few	CASSLIGGSNQPQHF	TGCGCCAGCAGCTTGATCGGGGGAAGCAATCAGCCCCAGCATTTT
TRBV23-1	TRBJ1-6	.	many	CASRRFDSPLHF	TGCGCCAGTCGGCGATTTGATTCACCCCTCCACTTT
TRBV30	TRBJ2-1	.	many	CAWSPGRGHIDEQFF	TGTGCCTGGAGTCCCGGGCGGGGGCACATCGATGAGCAGTTCTTC
TRBV19	TRBJ1-4	.	.	CASRQRGGPNEKLFF	TGTGCCAGTAGGCAACGGGGGGGGCCGAATGAAAAACTGTTTTTT
TRBV4-2	TRBJ1-3	.	few	CASSRGTPSGNTIYF	TGTGCCAGCAGCCGAGGGACCCCCTCTGGAAACACCATATATTTT
TRBV24-1	TRBJ2-1	TRBD2	many	CATSGLAGVEQFF	TGTGCCACCAGTGGTTTAGCGGGAGTCGAGCAGTTCTTC
TRBV5-5	TRBJ2-1	.	many	CASSPREAEGYNEQFF	TGTGCCAGCAGCCCAAGGGAGGCCGAGGGCTACAATGAGCAGTTCTTC
TRBV12-3/TRBV12-4	TRBJ2-1	.	many	CASRPSSSYNEQFF	TGTGCCAGCAGGCCTAGCAGCTCCTACAATGAGCAGTTCTTC